Listed here are 28 T cell receptor beta chains from one sample, sequenced in a study of blood T cell repertoires in COVID-19. Here immunoSEQ multiplex PCR was the method, and the copy in TCRdb shows in-frame clones only, minus some. The data hold 250,000 or so clones, with approximately 86% observed a single time. The material sequenced was peripheral blood. The receptors here all came from a woman aged 55-69 years with COVID-19, enrolled during active disease.

J is TRBJ2-1 and V is TRBV30; TRBD2 might be the D (7 bases). The germline V gene encodes CDR1 GTSNPN and CDR2 SVGIG (reference sequence). V lost 0 bases and J 2 bases, leaving 14 bases between the germline ends. This CDR3 contains 16 residues. This chain's CDR3 is CAWSVGGPKTYNEQFF. Written as DNA, the CDR3 is TGTGCCTGGAGTGTCGGGGGGCCGAAAACCTACAATGAGCAGTTCTTC.

The chain carries TRBV28 and TRBJ2-4, with D perhaps matching TRBD1 (6 bases). CDR1 MDHEN and CDR2 SYDVKM come from the germline V gene. CDR3 length equals 15 residues. The V end was cut by 10 bases, the J end by 0 bases, with 16 bases between. In nucleotides, the CDR3 is TGTGCCACTTCACAGGGACGAGTAGCCAAAAACATTCAGTACTTC. Encoded protein: CATSQGRVAKNIQYF.

The rearrangement links TRBV18 to TRBJ1-1, with a possible D match to TRBD1 (5 bases). Looked up from germline, CDR1 is KGHSH and CDR2 is LQKENI. The CDR3 covers 16 residues. V shed 1 base and J shed 6 bases, with 18 bases lying between them. The CDR3 region is CASSPRQRGWESEAFF. CDR3 sequence (DNA): TGTGCCAGCTCACCACGGCAGCGGGGGTGGGAGTCTGAAGCTTTCTTT.

The chain couples TRBV11-1 to TRBJ2-5; 7 bases agree with TRBD1. Germline values: CDR1 SGHAT, CDR2 FQDESV (reference sequence). This CDR3 contains 16 residues. V lost 5 bases, J lost 2 bases, and 11 bases stayed unmatched. The CDR3 bases are TGTGCCAGCAGCACCCCGACAGGGATGGGTCAAGAGACCCAGTACTTC. Translation: CASSTPTGMGQETQYF.

The chain carries TRBV30 and TRBJ2-7; TRBD1 might be the D (5 bases). The CDR3 covers 13 residues. V dropped 2 bases and J dropped 2 bases, with 10 bases sitting between them. Per germline, CDR1 GTSNPN and CDR2 SVGIG (reference sequence). CDR3 sequence: CAWSPDRPYEQYF. The CDR3, as DNA: TGTGCCTGGAGTCCCGACAGACCCTACGAGCAGTACTTC.

The CDR3 here is CAWSVIRGNSPLHF. DNA for the CDR3: TGTGCCTGGAGTGTAATCCGGGGGAATTCACCCCTCCACTTT. The V call is TRBV30, the J call TRBJ1-6; tentative D call: TRBD1 (5 bases). Trimming shortened V by 0 bases and J by 7 bases, and 10 bases separated the two germline ends. Germline CDR1 is GTSNPN and CDR2 is SVGIG (reference sequence). The CDR3 is 14 residues long.

The chain recombines TRBV19 with TRBJ2-2, with 7 bases identical to TRBD1. CDR1 is LNHDA and CDR2 is SQIVND in the germline V gene (reference sequence). The J segment lost 4 bases and the V segment lost 5 bases, leaving 7 bases of the junction unmatched. The CDR3 runs 15 residues. The CDR3 nucleotides are TGTGCCAGTAGTGCCGAGGGACAGCTCACCGGGGAGCTGTTTTTT. This sequence encodes CASSAEGQLTGELFF.

The chain has TRBV30 and TRBJ2-7; TRBD1 agrees at 8 bases. CDR3 length equals 12 residues. The ends lost 8 bases at V and 2 bases at J; junction bases unmatched: 5. Germline V gene lookup returns CDR1 GTSNPN and CDR2 SVGIG (reference sequence). CDR3 protein: CARQGATYEQYF. Written as DNA, the CDR3 is TGTGCCCGGCAGGGGGCCACCTACGAGCAGTACTTC.

The chain uses TRBV2 and TRBJ2-5; D perhaps matches TRBD2 (6 bases). The germline V gene encodes CDR1 SNHLY and CDR2 FYNNEI. This CDR3 is built from 14 residues. Deletions cut 7 bases from V and 2 bases from J, with 14 bases between. CDR3 coding DNA: TGTGCCAGCATTGGCTCCCGGGGGCAAGAGACCCAGTACTTC. This codes for CASIGSRGQETQYF. The variable domain in full, with the rest retrieved from reference TRBV2 and TRBJ2-5, is EPEVTQTPSHQVTQMGQEVILRCVPISNHLYFYWYRQILGQKVEFLVSFYNNEISEKSEIFDDQFSVERPDGSNFTLKIRSTKLEDSAMYFCASIGSRGQETQYFGPGTRLLVL.

This CDR3 reads CASSYSTVSNQPQHF. The CDR3 DNA follows: TGTGCCAGCAGTTACTCGACTGTTAGCAATCAGCCCCAGCATTTT. The rearrangement joins TRBV6-2 or TRBV6-3 to TRBJ1-5; no definite D call. CDR3 length: 15 residues. V was trimmed by 0 bases and J by 0 bases, leaving 6 bases between them. The germline CDR1 and CDR2 sequences are MNHEY and SVGEGT.

This clone was seen only once. The rearrangement uses TRBV10-3 and TRBJ1-2, with TRBD1 matching over 8 bases. CDR3 length: 16 amino acids. Looked up from germline, CDR1 is ENHRY and CDR2 is SYGVKD. V trimming: 10 bases; J trimming: 0 bases; junction bases outside the gene matches: 13. This chain's CDR3 is CATKLQGQGTNYGYTF. The DNA for the CDR3 is TGTGCCACCAAACTCCAAGGACAGGGTACTAACTATGGCTACACCTTC.

The chain uses TRBV11-2 and TRBJ1-5; 8 bases line up with TRBD1. V trimming: 6 bases; J trimming: 7 bases; junction bases outside the gene matches: 11. Germline V gene data show CDR1 as SGHAT and CDR2 as FQNNGV. This CDR3 contains 15 residues. CDR3 coding DNA: TGTGCCAGCAGTTTGGGGTCCGACAGGGGACAGCCCCAGCATTTT. Translation gives CASSLGSDRGQPQHF.

V is TRBV25-1 and J is TRBJ1-1; 7 nucleotides match TRBD1. Germline loops: CDR1 MGHDK, CDR2 SYGVNS. The CDR3 consists of 15 residues. Germline trimming cut 5 bases from V and 3 bases from J; bases unmatched to any gene: 9. The CDR3 bases are TGTGCCAGCAGTAAATCCGAGGGGGCTCACACTGAAGCTTTCTTT. The encoded protein is CASSKSEGAHTEAFF.

The CDR3 protein is CATSSETGTSGVNEQFF. The CDR3 DNA follows: TGTGCCACCAGCAGCGAGACCGGGACTAGCGGAGTAAATGAGCAGTTCTTC. The chain combines TRBV15 with TRBJ2-1; the match to TRBD2 covers 11 bases. In germline, CDR1 is LNHNV, CDR2 YYDKDF (reference sequence). The CDR3 has 17 residues. V lost 3 bases to trimming and J lost 7 bases; unmatched junction nucleotides: 11.

The genes are TRBV23-1 and TRBJ1-4; D unresolved. TRBV23-1 is assigned to the ORF class and has an uncertain function. The CDR3 is 14 amino acids. V shed 4 bases and J shed 6 bases, with 12 bases lying between them. Written as DNA, the CDR3 is TGCGCCAGCAGTCCGGGAGATCGATATGAAAAACTGTTTTTT. Its protein product is CASSPGDRYEKLFF.

V and J are TRBV5-1 and TRBJ1-1; 8 positions agree with TRBD1. This CDR3 has 19 amino acids. Losses at the gene ends were 2 bases for V and 0 bases for J; bases not matched to a gene: 15. Looked up from germline, CDR1 is SGHRS and CDR2 is YFSETQ. CDR3 sequence reads: CASSLRSGQAISMNTEAFF. The CDR3 coding sequence is TGCGCCAGCAGCTTACGGTCGGGACAGGCTATTTCTATGAACACTGAAGCTTTCTTT.

The genes are TRBV5-4 and TRBJ1-1; D not resolved. V lost 0 bases to trimming and J lost 1 base, with 7 bases between them. The CDR3 contains 14 residues. From germline, CDR1 is SGHNT and CDR2 YYREEE (reference sequence). CDR3 loop: CASSLELGNTEAFF. In nucleotides, the CDR3 is TGTGCCAGCAGCTTGGAACTCGGGAACACTGAAGCTTTCTTT. The full variable domain, in which reference TRBV5-4 and TRBJ1-1 provide the parts outside the CDR3, is ETGVTQSPTHLIKTRGQQVTLRCSSQSGHNTVSWYQQALGQGPQFIFQYYREEENGRGNFPPRFSGLQFPNYSSELNVNALELDDSALYLCASSLELGNTEAFFGQGTRLTVV.

The chain has TRBV27 and TRBJ2-3; 8 bases agree with TRBD1. J was trimmed by 5 bases and V by 3 bases; bases with no gene match: 4. From germline, CDR1 is MNHEY and CDR2 SMNVEV (reference sequence). CDR3 length: 14 residues. CDR3 nucleotide sequence: TGTGCCAGCAGTTTGAACAGGGGGGTAGATACGCAGTATTTT. Residues: CASSLNRGVDTQYF.

The chain combines TRBV30 with TRBJ2-1; maybe TRBD2 (6 bases). V gave up 1 base and J gave up 5 bases, with 12 bases separating them. The CDR3 runs 14 residues. Germline CDR1 GTSNPN, CDR2 SVGIG (reference sequence). As DNA, the CDR3 is TGTGCCTGGAGTGGGGGACTGTATAACAATGAGCAGTTCTTC. It translates to CAWSGGLYNNEQFF. The entire variable domain, with the rest obtained from reference TRBV30 and TRBJ2-1, is as follows: SQTIHQWPATLVQPVGSPLSLECTVEGTSNPNLYWYRQAAGRGLQLLFYSVGIGQISSEVPQNLSASRPQDRQFILSSKKLLLSDSGFYLCAWSGGLYNNEQFFGPGTRLTVL.

This clone was seen more than once but under ten times. This sequence joins TRBV28 and TRBJ1-2; possibly TRBD1 for D (6 bases). Germline lookup yields CDR1 MDHEN and CDR2 SYDVKM. The CDR3 sequence is 11 residues long. The CDR3 is CVGGDYYGYTF. The CDR3, as DNA: TGTGTTGGGGGCGATTACTATGGCTACACCTTC.

The CDR3 nucleotides read TGTGCCAGCAGGAGGGACAGTGAAGCTTTCTTT. It encodes CASRRDSEAFF. This chain uses TRBV27 with TRBJ1-1, with 7 bases fitting TRBD1. Germline loops: CDR1 MNHEY, CDR2 SMNVEV (reference sequence). Trimming removed 6 bases from V and 7 bases from J; junction bases left unmatched: 2. The CDR3 runs to 11 residues.

The rearrangement joins TRBV18 to TRBJ1-2; 7 nucleotides agree with TRBD1. This CDR3 is 15 amino acids long. The germline V gene encodes CDR1 KGHSH and CDR2 LQKENI. V lost 5 bases to trimming and J lost 4 bases; unmatched junction nucleotides: 10. The CDR3: CASSSYRGEGYGYTF. The CDR3 nucleotides are TGTGCCAGCTCATCCTACAGGGGAGAGGGCTATGGCTACACCTTC.

The rearrangement joins TRBV27 to TRBJ2-7; D remains unclear. V lost 4 bases, J lost 4 bases, and 5 bases lay in between. This CDR3 is built from 11 residues. From germline, CDR1 is MNHEY and CDR2 SMNVEV (reference sequence). The CDR3 DNA reads TGTGCCAGCAGTTCCAGGTACGAGCAGTACTTC. Its translation is CASSSRYEQYF.

This chain links TRBV7-2 with TRBJ2-1, with TRBD1 matching over 11 bases. J lost 4 bases, V lost 5 bases, and 10 bases had no gene match. The length of the CDR3 is 17 residues. CDR1 and CDR2 (germline): SGHTA, FQGNSA. The CDR3 loop is CASSDQVGTGGYNEQFF. Here the CDR3 DNA reads TGTGCCAGCAGCGATCAGGTCGGGACAGGGGGTTACAATGAGCAGTTCTTC.

The chain couples TRBV28 to TRBJ2-2; 9 bases fit TRBD2. This CDR3 is built from 15 residues. Germline-derived CDR1 and CDR2 are MDHEN and SYDVKM. V shed 8 bases, J shed 7 bases, and the junction held 11 bases outside the gene matches. The CDR3 loop reads CASGESGRNGGELFF. In DNA, the CDR3 is TGTGCCAGCGGAGAGAGCGGGAGGAACGGCGGGGAGCTGTTTTTT.

The rearrangement joins TRBV10-1 to TRBJ2-7; 11 positions agree with TRBD2. Germline-derived CDR1 and CDR2 are WNHNN and SYGVQD (reference sequence). CDR3 length: 17 residues. With 2 bases clipped from V and 2 bases from J, the junction kept 8 bases outside the gene matches. DNA for the CDR3: TGCGCCAGCAGTGAGGAAGGGACTAGCGGACTACCCTACGAGCAGTACTTC. It is translated as CASSEEGTSGLPYEQYF.

This clone was detected once. V is TRBV30 and J is TRBJ2-7; 9 bases align to TRBD1. The V gene end was trimmed by 4 bases and the J gene end by 1 base; junction bases not matched to a gene: 14. CDR1 and CDR2 from the germline V gene are GTSNPN and SVGIG (reference sequence). The length of the CDR3 is 17 residues. The CDR3 is CAWIKGQGRRGSYEQYF. In DNA form, the CDR3 reads TGTGCCTGGATAAAAGGACAGGGGAGGCGAGGATCCTACGAGCAGTACTTC.

The V gene is TRBV2, the J gene TRBJ2-2; 12 nucleotides agree with TRBD2. The germline V gene has CDR1 SNHLY and CDR2 FYNNEI. CDR3 length: 16 residues. V gave up 4 bases and J gave up 3 bases; unmatched junction bases: 3. CDR3 sequence reads: CASSGTSGTHTGELFF. CDR3 DNA: TGTGCCAGCAGTGGGACTAGCGGGACTCACACCGGGGAGCTGTTTTTT.